A single sample is the source of the 18 T cell receptor beta chains below, sequenced in a study of blood T cell repertoires in COVID-19. Repertoires were generated with immunoSEQ multiplex PCR, while TCRdb's copy carries only in-frame clones and drops some. The profile shows some 320,000 clones, approximately 89% of them singletons. Sample: PBMCs or T cells enriched from blood (not recorded which). These receptors all come from a woman aged 45 to 65 who had been exposed to COVID-19.

V usage is TRBV11-2 and J usage is TRBJ2-7; 7 nucleotides match TRBD2. The CDR3 sequence is 18 residues long. Germline V gene sequence: CDR1 SGHAT, CDR2 FQNNGV. V was clipped by 5 bases and J by 1 base; unmatched bases: 17. The DNA of the CDR3 is TGTGCCAGCAGCGTCCCCCTACCGAGTAGCGGGCTTTCCTACGAGCAGTACTTC. This translates into CASSVPLPSSGLSYEQYF.

In DNA form, the CDR3 reads TGCGCCAGCAGCCAAGAAGTAGCGGGGGGGCTTGAGCAGTTCTTC. Its translation: CASSQEVAGGLEQFF. This chain joins TRBV4-1 and TRBJ2-1, with 11 bases aligning to TRBD2. The CDR3 consists of 15 residues. Trimming removed 0 bases from V and 9 bases from J; junction bases left unmatched: 4. From germline, CDR1 is MGHRA and CDR2 YSYEKL.

This clone was counted only a few times. The chain employs TRBV14 and TRBJ1-4, with D unresolved. The germline V gene encodes CDR1 SGHDN and CDR2 FVKESK. The CDR3 totals 17 residues. Trimming removed 1 base at V and 3 bases at J, with 15 bases between. CDR3 amino acids: CASSQGRRNRANEKLFF. CDR3 bases: TGTGCCAGCAGCCAAGGAAGGAGAAATCGAGCTAATGAAAAACTGTTTTTT.

This clone was seen only once. This chain links TRBV7-2 with TRBJ1-1, with 8 bases aligning to TRBD1. In germline, CDR1 is SGHTA, CDR2 FQGNSA. Trimming cost V 4 bases and J 1 base; bases outside gene matches: 5. This CDR3 region has 15 residues. CDR3: CASSSHRGENTEAFF. CDR3 bases: TGTGCCAGCAGCTCACACAGGGGGGAGAACACTGAAGCTTTCTTT. Looking up the rest from reference TRBV7-2 and TRBJ1-1 gives the full variable domain: GAGVSQSPSNKVTEKGKDVELRCDPISGHTALYWYRQSLGQGLEFLIYFQGNSAPDKSGLPSDRFSAERTGGSVSTLTIQRTQQEDSAVYLCASSSHRGENTEAFFGQGTRLTVV.

This rearrangement joins TRBV29-1 to TRBJ1-2; weak D call: TRBD1 (5 bases). The CDR3 has 13 amino acids. The germline V gene encodes CDR1 SQVTM and CDR2 ANQGSEA. Between the trimmed V and J ends, which lost 7 bases and 4 bases, there was a span of 16 bases. The CDR3 here is CSGLDPQAYGYTF. The CDR3 DNA reads TGCAGCGGTTTAGACCCACAGGCCTATGGCTACACCTTC. Filled out from reference TRBV29-1 and TRBJ1-2, the complete variable domain reads SAVISQKPSRDICQRGTSLTIQCQVDSQVTMMFWYRQQPGQSLTLIATANQGSEATYESGFVIDKFPISRPNLTFSTLTVSNMSPEDSSIYLCSGLDPQAYGYTFGSGTRLTVV.

The V and J genes are TRBV28 and TRBJ2-7; weak D call: TRBD2 (6 bases). The ends were cut back, 5 bases at V and 6 bases at J, with 23 bases in the middle. CDR1 and CDR2 from the germline V gene are MDHEN and SYDVKM. The CDR3 covers 16 residues. CDR3 region: CASSHYGGTGAIEQYF. The DNA of the CDR3 is TGTGCCAGCAGTCATTATGGCGGGACGGGCGCTATCGAGCAGTACTTC.

The J gene is TRBJ2-7, the V gene TRBV12-3 or TRBV12-4; 9 bases match TRBD1. The CDR3 consists of 12 residues. V lost 8 bases to trimming and J lost 2 bases; unmatched junction nucleotides: 1. The CDR3, as DNA: TGTGCCAGCGGGACAGGGCCCTACGAGCAGTACTTC. Residues: CASGTGPYEQYF.

The V gene is TRBV2, the J gene TRBJ2-3; 7 bases match TRBD2. From germline, CDR1 is SNHLY and CDR2 FYNNEI. CDR3 length: 14 residues. The V segment lost 6 bases and the J segment 3 bases; nucleotides outside the gene matches: 6. The CDR3 nucleotides are TGTGCCAGCAGGTTGATCGGGGGGACAGATACGCAGTATTTT. Protein: CASRLIGGTDTQYF. Using reference TRBV2 and TRBJ2-3 for the parts outside the CDR3, the full variable domain is EPEVTQTPSHQVTQMGQEVILRCVPISNHLYFYWYRQILGQKVEFLVSFYNNEISEKSEIFDDQFSVERPDGSNFTLKIRSTKLEDSAMYFCASRLIGGTDTQYFGPGTRLTVL.

V usage is TRBV5-1 and J usage is TRBJ1-4; unclear D gene. V lost 4 bases and J 7 bases, leaving 14 bases between the germline ends. The germline gives CDR1 SGHRS, CDR2 YFSETQ. The CDR3 loop spans 14 amino acids. In DNA form, the CDR3 reads TGCGCCAGCAGCCGCGACTCAACGAGTGAAAAACTGTTTTTT. Amino acids: CASSRDSTSEKLFF.

This rearrangement joins TRBV10-3 to TRBJ1-1; 10 positions match TRBD1. CDR1 and CDR2 (germline): ENHRY, SYGVKD. J was trimmed by 1 base and V by 8 bases; bases with no gene match: 1. The CDR3 length is 13 residues. CDR3: CAIRDRGNTEAFF. CDR3 DNA sequence: TGTGCCATCCGGGACAGGGGGAACACTGAAGCTTTCTTT.

This chain uses TRBV18 with TRBJ2-7; unclear D gene. The CDR3 runs to 13 residues. Germline lookup yields CDR1 KGHSH and CDR2 LQKENI. V lost 2 bases to trimming and J lost 2 bases, with 7 bases between them. This CDR3 is CASSPNPTYEQYF. The CDR3 bases are TGTGCCAGCTCACCAAACCCTACCTACGAGCAGTACTTC.

Only a few counts were recorded for this clone. The chain recombines TRBV14 with TRBJ2-3; D might be TRBD2 (5 bases). V was pared by 4 bases and J by 1 base, with 9 bases between. This CDR3 spans 14 amino acids. Per germline, CDR1 SGHDN and CDR2 FVKESK. CDR3 nucleotide sequence: TGTGCCAGCAGCCGCCCCGGGGGCACAGATACGCAGTATTTT. Translation: CASSRPGGTDTQYF.

The J gene is TRBJ2-7, the V gene TRBV15, with D maybe TRBD2 (5 bases). Trimming left V 3 bases short and J 1 base short, with 13 bases between. Germline V gene data show CDR1 as LNHNV and CDR2 as YYDKDF (reference sequence). The CDR3 has 15 amino acids. CDR3 protein: CATSSAIAYSYEQYF. The CDR3 DNA sequence: TGTGCCACCAGCAGCGCTATAGCGTATTCCTACGAGCAGTACTTC.

This clone has just one count. The chain has TRBV5-8 and TRBJ1-5, with 8 bases that match TRBD1. Trimming took 4 bases from V and 0 from J; bases not matched to a gene: 9. This CDR3 is 17 amino acids long. Germline V gives CDR1 SGHTS, CDR2 YDEGEE. As DNA, the CDR3 is TGTGCCAGCAGCAATAGCAGGGGGCTAGGTAGCAATCAGCCCCAGCATTTT. As protein: CASSNSRGLGSNQPQHF.

The rearrangement joins TRBV11-2 to TRBJ2-5; 10 nucleotides align to TRBD2. CDR1 and CDR2 (germline): SGHAT, FQNNGV. This CDR3 is built from 18 residues. V shed 5 bases and J 1 base; nucleotides not matched to a gene: 13. The DNA for the CDR3 is TGTGCCAGCAGCCTAAGGGTTGGGAGCGGGGGGGCCCAAGAGACCCAGTACTTC. This codes for CASSLRVGSGGAQETQYF.

The rearrangement uses TRBV3-1 (or the pseudogene TRBV3-2) and TRBJ1-3, with 9 bases matching TRBD1. The CDR3 sequence is 18 residues long. CDR1 LGHDT and CDR2 YNNKEL come from the germline V gene (reference sequence). With V trimmed by 4 bases and J by 3 bases, 13 bases remained unmatched. The CDR3 nucleotides are TGTGCCAGCAGCCCCGTCGGGGCGGGGACAGGGTATGGAAACACCATATATTTT. It yields the protein CASSPVGAGTGYGNTIYF.

This sequence joins TRBV30 and TRBJ1-5; D perhaps matches TRBD1 (5 bases). The CDR3 runs to 12 residues. Germline CDR1 is GTSNPN and CDR2 is SVGIG (reference sequence). V lost 1 base to trimming and J lost 9 bases, with 10 bases between them. CDR3 loop: CAWSGGLGPQHF. CDR3 DNA sequence: TGTGCCTGGAGTGGGGGCTTAGGGCCCCAGCATTTT.

The chain has TRBV6-1 and TRBJ2-2; TRBD2 might be the D (5 bases). With 1 base removed from V and 7 bases from J, the gap between germline ends came to 7 bases. This CDR3 is 13 amino acids long. The germline V gene has CDR1 MNHNS and CDR2 SASEGT. CDR3 sequence (DNA): TGTGCCAGCAGTGAAGGGACTCGCGGGGAGCTGTTTTTT. This gives the protein CASSEGTRGELFF.